A selection of T cell receptor beta chains follows, all from one sample in a study of spatial heterogeneity in lung cancer. TCRdb itself ran the 5' RACE reads through MiXCR, one entry per CDR3 protein. The sample includes around 89,000 distinct CDR3 sequences, 10% to 15% of them seen just once. Sequencing was performed on PBMCs, taken at surgery. Source of these receptors: a male donor with early-stage non-small cell lung cancer. The CDR3 runs from the conserved cysteine through the conserved F or W. The D gene is left open where the match is weak. A clone size is listed for some rows: how often the clone was seen (once, few, many), or a class if it is expanded.

j_call,d_call,v_call,clone_size,cdr3_nt,cdr3_aa
TRBJ2-3,.,TRBV29-1,many,TGCAGCGTGGCCGTCAGAGATACGCAGTATTTT,CSVAVRDTQYF
TRBJ2-2,.,TRBV29-1,few,TGCAGCGTTGTAAGGCGAGACAGAAACACCGGGGAGCTGTTTTTT,CSVVRRDRNTGELFF
TRBJ2-7,TRBD1,TRBV11-3,.,TGTGCCAGCAGCTCTAACAGGGGTTCAGATGAGCAGTACTTC,CASSSNRGSDEQYF
TRBJ2-2,.,TRBV20-1,.,TGCAGTGCTTTCGATTTAATGAACACCGGGGAGCTGTTTTTT,CSAFDLMNTGELFF
TRBJ2-3,TRBD1,TRBV5-5,many,TGTGCCAGCAGCCTCGGTGAGGGGGCTTTGAGCACAGATACGCAGTATTTT,CASSLGEGALSTDTQYF
TRBJ2-3,.,TRBV27,.,TGTGCCAGCAGTCCCTACCGAGACACGCAGTATTTT,CASSPYRDTQYF
TRBJ1-3,.,TRBV28,.,TGTGCCAGCAGTCCGGCAGACACCATATATTTT,CASSPADTIYF
TRBJ2-7,TRBD1,TRBV3-1,few,TGTGCCAGCCACCGGGACAGGTTCTCCTACGAGCAGTACTTC,CASHRDRFSYEQYF
TRBJ2-3,.,TRBV20-1,.,TGCAGTGCTCGGGGGTCAGATACGCAGTATTTT,CSARGSDTQYF
TRBJ1-1,.,TRBV7-9,.,TGTGCCAGCAGCTCTCTCGGAGCTGAAGCTTTCTTT,CASSSLGAEAFF
TRBJ2-1,.,TRBV9,.,TGTGCCAGCAGCGTAGCAGGGGACGGAAATTACAATGAGCAGTTCTTC,CASSVAGDGNYNEQFF
TRBJ1-1,.,TRBV12-3/TRBV12-4,many,TGTGCCAGCAGTTTAGGTATGAACACTGAAGCTTTCTTT,CASSLGMNTEAFF
TRBJ2-1,.,TRBV23-1,.,TGCGCCAGCAGACGCACACCTCCTGTCGGCAATGAGCAGTTCTTC,CASRRTPPVGNEQFF
TRBJ2-3,.,TRBV29-1,many,TGCAGCGCCGGGGACAACACAGATACGCAGTATTTT,CSAGDNTDTQYF
TRBJ2-5,TRBD1,TRBV6-5,few,TGTGCCAGCAGTCCCGGACAGGGCTACTTCCCTCAAGAGACCCAGTACTTC,CASSPGQGYFPQETQYF
TRBJ2-7,.,TRBV20-1,few,TGCAGTGCTAGAGGGAACAGCTTCTACGAGCAGTACTTC,CSARGNSFYEQYF
TRBJ2-7,TRBD2,TRBV28,.,TGTGCCAGCAGTTTGGAGGGGACTAGATACGAGCAGTACTTC,CASSLEGTRYEQYF
TRBJ2-7,.,TRBV29-1,.,TGCAGCGTTGTGTTGGATACTACCTACGAGCAGTACTTC,CSVVLDTTYEQYF
TRBJ2-5,TRBD2,TRBV6-6,.,TGTGCCAGCACCGGGACTAGCAACCAAGAGACCCAGTACTTC,CASTGTSNQETQYF
TRBJ2-5,TRBD1,TRBV6-2/TRBV6-3,few,TGTGCCAGCAGTTACGCGACAGGGGGTCAGGAGACCCAGTACTTC,CASSYATGGQETQYF
TRBJ2-1,TRBD1,TRBV13,few,TGTGCCAGCAGCCCGAGCCTGGGGACAGGGCACAATGAGCAGTTCTTC,CASSPSLGTGHNEQFF
TRBJ1-2,.,TRBV10-3,few,TGTGCCATCAGTGCTTCCGGAGGCCTGGGGGATGGCTACACCTTC,CAISASGGLGDGYTF
TRBJ2-3,.,TRBV7-3,many,TGTGCCAGCAGCTTAGACGGGAAGAACACAGATACGCAGTATTTT,CASSLDGKNTDTQYF
TRBJ2-5,.,TRBV12-3/TRBV12-4,many,TGTGCCAGCAGTACCTTAGTCGGCCTGCAGTACTTC,CASSTLVGLQYF
TRBJ1-2,.,TRBV7-9,.,TGTGCCAGCAGCCCCACTACACCGGCTAACTATGGCTACACCTTC,CASSPTTPANYGYTF
TRBJ1-2,.,TRBV28,many,TGTGCCAGCAACCCTCCGGGGGATAACTATGGCTACACCTTC,CASNPPGDNYGYTF
TRBJ1-3,.,TRBV12-3/TRBV12-4,few,TGTGCCAGCAGTTTAGCCGGGACGGCCTCTGGAAACACCATATATTTT,CASSLAGTASGNTIYF
TRBJ2-1,TRBD1,TRBV11-3,few,TGTGCCAGCAGCTTAGATTGGACAGGGTTAAATGAGCAGTTCTTC,CASSLDWTGLNEQFF
TRBJ1-1,.,TRBV7-2,many,TGTGCCAGCAGCTTAAATCTGGAGACCGAAGCTTTCTTT,CASSLNLETEAFF
TRBJ2-6,.,TRBV6-5,.,TGTGCCAGCAGTTCTATGGAGGGACTTCTTAGCTCTGGGGCCAACGTCCTGACTTTC,CASSSMEGLLSSGANVLTF
TRBJ2-7,TRBD1,TRBV2,.,TGTGCCAGCAGCGTTCCGGGACAGGGGGCAATCTACGAGCAGTACTTC,CASSVPGQGAIYEQYF
TRBJ2-3,.,TRBV28,many,TGTGCCAGCAATTGGGCCGGAGGCACAGATACGCAGTATTTT,CASNWAGGTDTQYF
TRBJ2-7,TRBD1,TRBV20-1,few,TGCAGTGCACGTACAGGGGAAGGCGAGCAGTACTTC,CSARTGEGEQYF
TRBJ2-2,.,TRBV7-7,few,TGTGCTAGCAGCTTGTCAGGCGGGGAGCTGTTTTTT,CASSLSGGELFF
TRBJ2-7,TRBD2,TRBV28,many,TGTGCCAGCAGTTTTGGGCTAGCGGCTTCCTACGAGCAGTACTTC,CASSFGLAASYEQYF
TRBJ2-1,TRBD2,TRBV28,few,TGTGCCAGCATCGTAGCGGGGTGGGTCGGGAATGAGCAGTTCTTC,CASIVAGWVGNEQFF
TRBJ2-2,TRBD2,TRBV7-2,.,TGTGCCAGCAGGGGACTAGCGGGAGTAGGAACCGGGGAGCTGTTTTTT,CASRGLAGVGTGELFF
TRBJ2-1,TRBD2,TRBV7-6,few,TGTGCCAGCAGCCCCCGACTAGCGGGAGGGGACAATGAGCAGTTCTTC,CASSPRLAGGDNEQFF
TRBJ2-1,TRBD2,TRBV5-1,.,TGCGCCAGCAGCTCGTTGGTCACTAGCGGGAAGGGTGAGCAGTTCTTC,CASSSLVTSGKGEQFF
TRBJ2-3,TRBD1,TRBV28,few,TGTGCCAGCAGGAACCGACAGGGTGGGATAGATACGCAGTATTTT,CASRNRQGGIDTQYF
TRBJ2-5,TRBD1,TRBV24-1,.,TGTGCCACCGGACAGGGCCTTCAAGAGACCCAGTACTTC,CATGQGLQETQYF
TRBJ2-3,.,TRBV9,few,TGTGCCAGCAGCACTCGGACAGGAGGGACAGATACGCAGTATTTT,CASSTRTGGTDTQYF
TRBJ2-5,TRBD1,TRBV13,.,TGTGCCAGCAGCTTAGTTCGACAGGGGAGGGAGACCCAGTACTTC,CASSLVRQGRETQYF
TRBJ2-3,.,TRBV7-2,.,TGTGCCAGCAGCCAGCAACATAGCACAGATACGCAGTATTTT,CASSQQHSTDTQYF
TRBJ2-7,TRBD1,TRBV5-1,.,TGCGCCAGCAGCTCGGGACAGGGTTCGAGTGAGCAGTACTTC,CASSSGQGSSEQYF
TRBJ2-2,.,TRBV28,many,TGTGCCAGCAGACCCGACACGGTCCTTAACGGGGAGCTGTTTTTT,CASRPDTVLNGELFF
TRBJ1-3,.,TRBV29-1,many,TGCAGCGTTGCAGGGACTGGAAACACCATATATTTT,CSVAGTGNTIYF
TRBJ2-1,TRBD1,TRBV7-9,few,TGTGCCAGCAGCCCACAGGGGGCCTCATGGGATGAGCAGTTCTTC,CASSPQGASWDEQFF
TRBJ1-4,.,TRBV7-9,many,TGTGCCAGCAGCTTAGCTGGGGGCATGGCTAATGAAAAACTGTTTTTT,CASSLAGGMANEKLFF
TRBJ1-2,TRBD1,TRBV2,once,TGTGCCAGCAGTCGGGACAGCCGGGCCTCTAACTATGGCTACACCTTC,CASSRDSRASNYGYTF
TRBJ2-1,TRBD2,TRBV7-9,many,TGTGCCAGCAGCGGTAGCGGGAGGCACGGTTACAATGAGCAGTTCTTC,CASSGSGRHGYNEQFF
TRBJ1-1,.,TRBV29-1,few,TGCAGCGTTGGTAGGGGGGGCACTGAAGCTTTCTTT,CSVGRGGTEAFF
TRBJ1-2,.,TRBV15,.,TGTGCCACCAGCAGAGAAAACAGCCGGACCTATGGCTACACCTTC,CATSRENSRTYGYTF
TRBJ2-7,.,TRBV12-3/TRBV12-4,many,TGTGCCAGCAGCCCCACGGGCCGCTCGGGCGAGCAGTACTTC,CASSPTGRSGEQYF
TRBJ2-5,.,TRBV27,few,TGTGCCACCTTCTCCGGGGAGACCCAGTACTTC,CATFSGETQYF
TRBJ2-3,TRBD2,TRBV20-1,few,TGCAGTGCTAGAGAGTTAGCGGGAGGGCCCTCAGATACGCAGTATTTT,CSARELAGGPSDTQYF
TRBJ1-1,.,TRBV4-3,many,TGCGCCAGCAGCCAAGATCCGGCGTGGGGTGAAGCTTTCTTT,CASSQDPAWGEAFF
TRBJ1-3,.,TRBV20-1,.,TGCAGTGCTAGAGAAGAGATAGGACGTAGCTCTGGAAACACCATATATTTT,CSAREEIGRSSGNTIYF
TRBJ2-5,TRBD1,TRBV10-3,few,TGTGCCATCAGTGCCCGGGACAGGGAGGGAGAGACCCAGTACTTC,CAISARDREGETQYF
TRBJ1-1,TRBD1,TRBV5-1,many,TGCGCCAGCAGCCCTGGACAGGGAACGGTAATGAACACTGAAGCTTTCTTT,CASSPGQGTVMNTEAFF